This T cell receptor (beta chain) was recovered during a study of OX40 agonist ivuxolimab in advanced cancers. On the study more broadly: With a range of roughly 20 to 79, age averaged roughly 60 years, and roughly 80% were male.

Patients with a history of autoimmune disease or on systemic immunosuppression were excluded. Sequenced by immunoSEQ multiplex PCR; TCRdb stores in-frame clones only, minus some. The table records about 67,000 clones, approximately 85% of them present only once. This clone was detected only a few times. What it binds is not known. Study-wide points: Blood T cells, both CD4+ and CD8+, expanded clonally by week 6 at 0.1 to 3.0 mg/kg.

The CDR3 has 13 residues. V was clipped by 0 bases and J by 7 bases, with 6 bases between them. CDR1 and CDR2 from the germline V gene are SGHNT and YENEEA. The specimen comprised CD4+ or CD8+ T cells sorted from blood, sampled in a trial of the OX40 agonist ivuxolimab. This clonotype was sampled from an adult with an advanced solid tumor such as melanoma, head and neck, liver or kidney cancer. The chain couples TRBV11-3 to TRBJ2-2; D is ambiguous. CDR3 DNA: TGTGCCAGCAGCTTAGATCGGAGCGGGGAGCTGTTTTTT. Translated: CASSLDRSGELFF.